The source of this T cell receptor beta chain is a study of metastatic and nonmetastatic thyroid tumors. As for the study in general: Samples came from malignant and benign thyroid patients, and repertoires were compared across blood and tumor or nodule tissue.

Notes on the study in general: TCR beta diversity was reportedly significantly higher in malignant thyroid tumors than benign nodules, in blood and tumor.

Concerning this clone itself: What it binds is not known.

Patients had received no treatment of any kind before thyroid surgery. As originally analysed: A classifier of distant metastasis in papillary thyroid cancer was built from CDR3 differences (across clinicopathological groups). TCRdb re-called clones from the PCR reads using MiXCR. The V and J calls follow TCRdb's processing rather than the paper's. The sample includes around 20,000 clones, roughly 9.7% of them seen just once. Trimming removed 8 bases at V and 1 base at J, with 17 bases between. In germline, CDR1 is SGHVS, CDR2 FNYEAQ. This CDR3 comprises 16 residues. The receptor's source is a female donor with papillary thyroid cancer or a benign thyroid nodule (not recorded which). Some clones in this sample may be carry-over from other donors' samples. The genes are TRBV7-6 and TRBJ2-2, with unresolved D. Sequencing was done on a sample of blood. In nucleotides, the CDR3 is TGTGCCAGCCGTTTTTCCGGCGGTCAGAACACCGGGGAGCTGTTTTTT. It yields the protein CASRFSGGQNTGELFF.